This is a list of T cell receptor beta chains from one sample in a study of read filtering for tumor transcriptome and immune sequencing. MiXCR was run by TCRdb on the reads, yielding one entry per CDR3 protein. The table records approximately 90,000 distinct CDR3 sequences, roughly 21% of them present only once. The sequenced sample was a population of CD138-negative cells sorted from bone marrow. Receptors were obtained from a donor over 35 with multiple myeloma. Both conserved end residues are part of each CDR3. The order of the fields is V gene, CDR3 protein.

v_gene: TRBV7-9
CDR3aa: CASSSIHRANEAFF

v_gene: TRBV19
CDR3aa: CASSAWTSGDPGTQYF

v_gene: TRBV20-1
CDR3aa: CSATPDSYNEQFF

v_gene: TRBV9
CDR3aa: CASSQGYGNQPQHF

v_gene: TRBV7-9
CDR3aa: CASSSTLQMGSSSYEQYF

v_gene: TRBV27
CDR3aa: CASRIGAGELFF

v_gene: TRBV2
CDR3aa: CASTPRGITDTQYF

v_gene: TRBV6-2/TRBV6-3
CDR3aa: CASSPGTGVGTGELFF

v_gene: TRBV27
CDR3aa: CASSSGAEYEQYF

v_gene: TRBV19
CDR3aa: CASGDYNEQFF

v_gene: TRBV7-8
CDR3aa: CASSLRGTSGQETQYF

v_gene: TRBV4-1
CDR3aa: CASSQERRWVPLSGANVLTF

v_gene: TRBV5-1
CDR3aa: CASSRDRRVETQYF

v_gene: TRBV28
CDR3aa: CASSPDRSGYTF

v_gene: TRBV19
CDR3aa: CASSPQGYMGNQPQHF

v_gene: TRBV7-9
CDR3aa: CASSFLSTDTQYF

v_gene: TRBV9
CDR3aa: CASTDETTGELFF

v_gene: TRBV4-2
CDR3aa: CASSPAVGAGGNEQFF

v_gene: TRBV28
CDR3aa: CASSSSEKGAQETQYF

v_gene: TRBV20-1
CDR3aa: CSARRAGLGTGELFF

v_gene: TRBV5-1
CDR3aa: CASSSDGATSGTGELFF

v_gene: TRBV7-8
CDR3aa: CASSFPGTNEKLFF

v_gene: TRBV11-2
CDR3aa: CASSPSTGINTQYF

v_gene: TRBV2
CDR3aa: CASSERADTQYF

v_gene: TRBV15
CDR3aa: CATSRGPGTGHGYEAFF

v_gene: TRBV24-1
CDR3aa: CATSDARPNTEAFF

v_gene: TRBV5-5
CDR3aa: CASSFDSTPGELFF

v_gene: TRBV3-1
CDR3aa: CASSPGAGPSETQYF

v_gene: TRBV5-1
CDR3aa: CASRDNTYNEQFF

v_gene: TRBV12-3/TRBV12-4
CDR3aa: CASRPGHSNEKLFF